A selection of T cell receptor beta chains follows, all from one sample in a study of HIV-infected patients and healthy controls. TCRdb used MiXCR to reprocess the 5' RACE reads, holding one entry per CDR3 protein. The sample carries 17,000 or so distinct CDR3 sequences, 5.5% recorded once. Sequencing was performed on blood. Receptors were obtained from an adult in good health. The CDR3 runs from the conserved cysteine through the conserved F or W. A D gene is named only where the DNA matches it firmly. Clone size is shown for a subset of rows, as once, few, many or a class of expanded clone.

NA	TRBV7-2	many	TRBJ1-5	CASSLFNQPQHF	TGTGCCAGCAGCTTATTCAATCAGCCCCAGCATTTT
NA	TRBV2	many	TRBJ1-1	CASSYVAATEAFF	TGTGCCAGCAGCTACGTGGCAGCGACTGAAGCTTTCTTT
TRBD2	TRBV5-1	NA	TRBJ2-1	CASSLFGGGAGNEQFF	TGCGCCAGCAGCTTGTTCGGCGGGGGGGCGGGGAATGAGCAGTTCTTC
NA	TRBV19	few	TRBJ1-1	CASIPPGLSPSEAFF	TGTGCCAGTATACCTCCGGGACTTTCCCCCTCTGAAGCTTTCTTT
NA	TRBV15	NA	TRBJ2-3	CATSPEKGRDPPSLTDTQYF	TGTGCCACCAGCCCAGAGAAGGGGCGGGACCCTCCTAGTCTCACAGATACGCAGTATTTT
TRBD1	TRBV3-1	medium-sized	TRBJ2-3	CASSQWDRITTDTQYF	TGTGCCAGCAGCCAGTGGGACAGAATTACCACAGATACGCAGTATTTT
NA	TRBV6-2/TRBV6-3	many	TRBJ2-6	CASSLKGAGANVLTF	TGTGCCAGCAGTTTGAAGGGCGCTGGGGCCAACGTCCTGACTTTC
NA	TRBV19	many	TRBJ2-1	CATRPGTNNEQFF	TGTGCCACCCGCCCGGGAACGAACAATGAGCAGTTCTTC
TRBD2	TRBV6-1	few	TRBJ2-1	CASSERGGLGSEQFF	TGTGCCAGCAGTGAACGGGGGGGCCTGGGTAGTGAGCAGTTCTTC
TRBD2	TRBV7-3	many	TRBJ2-1	CASSLMSSGAYNEQFF	TGTGCCAGCAGCTTAATGTCTAGCGGTGCCTACAATGAGCAGTTCTTC
TRBD1	TRBV6-2/TRBV6-3	many	TRBJ2-7	CASSSGTGGPLPYEQYF	TGTGCCAGCAGCTCCGGGACAGGGGGGCCGTTGCCCTACGAGCAGTACTTC
NA	TRBV10-3	many	TRBJ2-5	CAISETGLGETQHF	TGTGCCATCAGTGAAACAGGTCTGGGGGAGACCCAGCACTTC
NA	TRBV5-1	many	TRBJ2-1	CASSHIGLTRDEQFF	TGCGCCAGCAGCCATATTGGCCTCACGAGGGATGAGCAGTTCTTC
NA	TRBV6-1	many	TRBJ1-1	CATQRTVNTEAFF	TGTGCCACCCAACGGACGGTGAACACTGAAGCTTTCTTT
NA	TRBV24-1	many	TRBJ2-2	CATSDLTQETGELFF	TGTGCCACCAGTGATTTGACCCAGGAGACCGGGGAGCTGTTTTTT
NA	TRBV19	many	TRBJ1-4	CASTTTNEKLFF	TGTGCCAGTACGACAACTAATGAAAAACTGTTTTTT
TRBD1	TRBV6-1	many	TRBJ1-3	CASSALNRGTGNTIYF	TGTGCCAGCAGTGCTCTAAACAGGGGTACTGGAAACACCATATATTTT
TRBD2	TRBV12-5	many	TRBJ2-1	CASGLGLAGGYNEQFF	TGTGCTAGTGGTTTGGGACTAGCGGGGGGGTACAATGAGCAGTTCTTC
NA	TRBV6-2/TRBV6-3	medium-sized	TRBJ1-1	CASSYSSEGATEAFF	TGTGCCAGCAGTTACTCCTCTGAGGGAGCCACTGAAGCTTTCTTT
NA	TRBV9	many	TRBJ2-3	CASSARGLIPTDTQYF	TGTGCCAGCAGCGCCCGGGGACTCATACCAACAGATACGCAGTATTTT